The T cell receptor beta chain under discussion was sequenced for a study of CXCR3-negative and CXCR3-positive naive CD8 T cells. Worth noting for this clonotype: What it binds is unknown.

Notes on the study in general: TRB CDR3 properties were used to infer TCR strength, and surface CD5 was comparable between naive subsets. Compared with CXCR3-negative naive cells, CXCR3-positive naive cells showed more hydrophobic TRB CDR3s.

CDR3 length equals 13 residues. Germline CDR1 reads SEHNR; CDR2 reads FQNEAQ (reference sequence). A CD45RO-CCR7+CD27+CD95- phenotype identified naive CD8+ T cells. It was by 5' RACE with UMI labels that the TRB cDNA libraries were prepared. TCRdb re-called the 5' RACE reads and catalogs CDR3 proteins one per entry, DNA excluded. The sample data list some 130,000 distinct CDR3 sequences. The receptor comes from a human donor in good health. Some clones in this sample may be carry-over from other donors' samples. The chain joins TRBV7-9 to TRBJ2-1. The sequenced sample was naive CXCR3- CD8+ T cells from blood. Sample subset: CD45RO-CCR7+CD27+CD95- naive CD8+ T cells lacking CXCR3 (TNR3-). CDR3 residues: CASQGSSYNEQFF.